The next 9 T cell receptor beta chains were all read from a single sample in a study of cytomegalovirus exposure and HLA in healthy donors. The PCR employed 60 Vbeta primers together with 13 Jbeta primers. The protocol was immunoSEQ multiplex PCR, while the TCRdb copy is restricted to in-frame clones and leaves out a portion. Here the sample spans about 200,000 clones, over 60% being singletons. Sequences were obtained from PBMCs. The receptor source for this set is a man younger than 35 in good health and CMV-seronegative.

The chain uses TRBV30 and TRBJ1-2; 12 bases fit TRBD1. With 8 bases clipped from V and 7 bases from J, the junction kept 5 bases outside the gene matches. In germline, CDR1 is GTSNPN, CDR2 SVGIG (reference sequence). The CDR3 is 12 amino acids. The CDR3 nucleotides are TGTGCCGGGACAGGGGGCTTTCGTGGCTACACCTTC. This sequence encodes CAGTGGFRGYTF. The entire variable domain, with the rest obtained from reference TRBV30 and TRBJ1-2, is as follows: SQTIHQWPATLVQPVGSPLSLECTVEGTSNPNLYWYRQAAGRGLQLLFYSVGIGQISSEVPQNLSASRPQDRQFILSSKKLLLSDSGFYLCAGTGGFRGYTFGSGTRLTVV.

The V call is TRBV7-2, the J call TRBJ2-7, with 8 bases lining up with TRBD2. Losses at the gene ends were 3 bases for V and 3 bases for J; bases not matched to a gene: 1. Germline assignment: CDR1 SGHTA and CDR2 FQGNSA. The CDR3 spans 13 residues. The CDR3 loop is CASSLTSVYEQYF. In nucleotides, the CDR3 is TGTGCCAGCAGCTTGACTAGCGTCTACGAGCAGTACTTC.

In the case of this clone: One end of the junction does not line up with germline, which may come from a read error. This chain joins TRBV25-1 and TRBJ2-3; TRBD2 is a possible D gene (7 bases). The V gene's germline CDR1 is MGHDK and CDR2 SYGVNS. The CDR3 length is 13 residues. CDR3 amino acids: CASRGGAAETQYF. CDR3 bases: TGTGCCAGCAGAGGGGGGGCCGCAGAGACGCAGTATTTT.

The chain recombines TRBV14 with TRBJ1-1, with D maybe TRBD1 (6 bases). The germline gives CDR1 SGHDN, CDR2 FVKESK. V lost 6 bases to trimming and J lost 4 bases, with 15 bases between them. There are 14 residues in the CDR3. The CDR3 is CASRPAGAGTEAFF. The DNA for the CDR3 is TGTGCCAGCAGACCAGCAGGGGCGGGCACTGAAGCTTTCTTT.

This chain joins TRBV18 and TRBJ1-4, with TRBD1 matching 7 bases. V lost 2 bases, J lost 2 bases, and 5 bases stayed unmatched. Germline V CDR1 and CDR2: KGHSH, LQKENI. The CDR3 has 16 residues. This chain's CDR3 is CASSPRQGSTNEKLFF. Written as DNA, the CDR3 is TGTGCCAGCTCACCAAGACAGGGTTCCACTAATGAAAAACTGTTTTTT.

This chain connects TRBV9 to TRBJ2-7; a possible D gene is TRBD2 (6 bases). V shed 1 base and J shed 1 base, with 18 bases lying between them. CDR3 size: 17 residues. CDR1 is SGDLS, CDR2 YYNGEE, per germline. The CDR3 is CASSVSLGGSPSYEQYF. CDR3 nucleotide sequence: TGTGCCAGCAGCGTAAGCCTGGGGGGTTCTCCTTCCTACGAGCAGTACTTC.

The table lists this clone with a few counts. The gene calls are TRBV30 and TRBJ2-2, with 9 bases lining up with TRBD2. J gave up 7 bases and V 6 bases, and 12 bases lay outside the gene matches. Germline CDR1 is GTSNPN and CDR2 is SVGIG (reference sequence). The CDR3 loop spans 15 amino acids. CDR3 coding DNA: TGTGCCTGCCAGCCTAGCGGGGTATTATACGGGGAGCTGTTTTTT. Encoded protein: CACQPSGVLYGELFF.

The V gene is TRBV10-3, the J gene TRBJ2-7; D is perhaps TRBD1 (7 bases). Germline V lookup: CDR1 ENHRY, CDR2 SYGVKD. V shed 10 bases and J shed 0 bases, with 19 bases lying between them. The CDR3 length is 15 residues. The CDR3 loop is CASRRGTDSSYEQYF. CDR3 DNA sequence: TGTGCCAGCAGACGCGGGACAGATAGCTCCTACGAGCAGTACTTC.

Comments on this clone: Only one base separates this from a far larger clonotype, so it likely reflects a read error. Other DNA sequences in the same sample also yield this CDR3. The CDR3 nucleotides are TGTGCCAGCCGGAGCGGGCGGAACATCAATGAGCAGTTCTTC. This encodes CASRSGRNINEQFF. The chain combines TRBV6-1 with TRBJ2-1, with D perhaps matching TRBD2 (6 bases). Germline CDR1 and CDR2: MNHNS and SASEGT. V gave up 8 bases and J gave up 6 bases, with 17 bases separating them. The CDR3 spans 14 residues.